The clone carrying this T cell receptor beta chain was seen once. As yet, its antigen is unknown. The sample comes from a study of graft-versus-host responses after intestinal transplantation. Across the whole study: Recipients uniformly received anti-thymocyte globulin induction, followed by tacrolimus and steroids for around 3 years. Points from the study as a whole: Within allografts, high graft-versus-host to host-versus-graft clonal ratios were seen among patients with graft-donor T cell macrochimerism.

The V gene lost 7 bases and the J gene lost 0 bases, with 12 bases spanning the gap. The CDR3 totals 14 residues. Per the germline V gene, CDR1 is MNHNY and CDR2 is SVGAGI (reference sequence). Investigators treated the graft tissue so that it released intraepithelial and lamina propria lymphocytes. Clones were read by immunoSEQ multiplex PCR, and TCRdb kept only the in-frame ones, dropping some. The sample yields around 15,000 clones, 75% to 85% seen once. This specimen was ileum tissue, taken 104 days after intestinal transplant. This receptor was taken from a human patient who received an intestinal transplant, so some T cells may come from the graft donor. V gene TRBV6-6 combines with J gene TRBJ1-2; D may be TRBD1 (5 bases). CDR3 coding DNA: TGTGCCAGCACTCGGGACGGAACTAACTATGGCTACACCTTC. This gives the protein CASTRDGTNYGYTF.